This section outlines one T cell receptor (beta chain) sequence together with its context. This CDR3 has 14 amino acids. Germline CDR1 is MNHEY and CDR2 is SMNVEV (reference sequence). V was pared by 4 bases and J by 5 bases, with 14 bases between. It was with 60 Vbeta and 13 Jbeta primers that the PCR ran. The assay was immunoSEQ multiplex PCR, and TCRdb's table has in-frame clones only and misses some. The sample has approximately 100,000 clones; about 79% are singletons. This sample stems from a study of cytomegalovirus exposure and HLA in healthy donors. Study-wide context: Researchers previously reported finding about 110 million unique TCR beta sequences from approximately 190 million T cells.

Sequenced material: PBMCs. V usage is TRBV27 and J usage is TRBJ1-1, with D uncertain. The sequence came from a man aged 50-60 years in good health and CMV-seropositive. CDR3: CASSWVPAGTEAFF. The CDR3 nucleotides read TGTGCCAGCAGTTGGGTGCCGGCGGGGACTGAAGCTTTCTTT.